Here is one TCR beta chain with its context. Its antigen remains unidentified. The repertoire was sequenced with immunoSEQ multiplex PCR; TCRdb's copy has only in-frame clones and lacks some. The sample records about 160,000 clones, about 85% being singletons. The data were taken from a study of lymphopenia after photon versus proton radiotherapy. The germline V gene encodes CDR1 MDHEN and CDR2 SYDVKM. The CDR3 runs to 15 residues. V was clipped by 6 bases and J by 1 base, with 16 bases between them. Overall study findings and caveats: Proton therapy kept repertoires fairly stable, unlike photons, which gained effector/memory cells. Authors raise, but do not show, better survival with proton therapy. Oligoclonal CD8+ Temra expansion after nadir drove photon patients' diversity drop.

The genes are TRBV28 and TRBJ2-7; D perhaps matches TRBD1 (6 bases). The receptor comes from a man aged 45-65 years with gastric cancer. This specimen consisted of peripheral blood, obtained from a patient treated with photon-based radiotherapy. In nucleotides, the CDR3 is TGTGCCAGCAGCCGGACAGCCCCTCCGTCCTACGAGCAGTACTTC. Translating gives CASSRTAPPSYEQYF.